These T cell receptor beta chains were read from a single sample in a study of T cell changes during pregnancy in multiple sclerosis. Method: immunoSEQ multiplex PCR; TCRdb's copy keeps in-frame clones and lacks some. The sample consists of 29,000 or so clones, about 89% of them appearing once. Sequenced here: CD8+ T cells from peripheral blood mononuclear cells, sampled in the second trimester of pregnancy. These receptors were collected from a female donor with multiple sclerosis, enrolled in a pregnancy study. Each CDR3 is given with its conserved first and last residue. D genes are given only for firm matches. Size values are once, few and many counts, or a class for expanded clones, and some rows have none.

D: NA; size: NA; J: TRBJ1-4; V: TRBV10-3; CDR3: CAISERPTGPDEKLFF; DNA: TGTGCCATCAGTGAAAGACCCACTGGGCCCGATGAAAAACTGTTTTTT
D: NA; size: NA; J: TRBJ2-2; V: TRBV15; CDR3: CATFPGGNTGELFF; DNA: TGTGCCACCTTCCCTGGAGGCAACACCGGGGAGCTGTTTTTT
D: TRBD1; size: once; J: TRBJ1-1; V: TRBV11-1; CDR3: CASSPQGEVDTEAFF; DNA: TGTGCCAGCAGCCCACAGGGGGAGGTGGACACTGAAGCTTTCTTT
D: NA; size: NA; J: TRBJ1-2; V: TRBV6-6; CDR3: CASRARIDYGYTF; DNA: TGTGCCAGCAGAGCCAGGATAGACTATGGCTACACCTTC
D: TRBD2; size: NA; J: TRBJ2-7; V: TRBV27; CDR3: CASSWAGAYEQYF; DNA: TGTGCCAGCAGTTGGGCGGGAGCCTACGAGCAGTACTTC
D: TRBD1; size: NA; J: TRBJ2-5; V: TRBV28; CDR3: CASSLQRQGRETQYF; DNA: TGTGCCAGCAGTCTACAACGACAGGGTAGAGAGACCCAGTACTTC
D: TRBD2; size: few; J: TRBJ2-7; V: TRBV27; CDR3: CASSLEVAGNDEQYF; DNA: TGTGCCAGCAGTTTGGAGGTAGCGGGAAACGACGAGCAGTACTTC
D: NA; size: NA; J: TRBJ2-5; V: TRBV6-1; CDR3: CASSVGGDHQETQYF; DNA: TGTGCCAGCAGTGTCGGCGGGGACCACCAAGAGACCCAGTACTTC
D: NA; size: NA; J: TRBJ1-1; V: TRBV6-5; CDR3: CASSPDRSEAFF; DNA: TGTGCCAGCAGTCCAGACAGGAGTGAAGCTTTCTTT
D: NA; size: NA; J: TRBJ2-1; V: TRBV27; CDR3: CASSGDKDEQFF; DNA: TGTGCCAGCAGTGGGGACAAGGATGAGCAGTTCTTC
D: TRBD1; size: NA; J: TRBJ1-2; V: TRBV27; CDR3: CASSVTGGAAGYTF; DNA: TGTGCCAGCAGTGTCACAGGGGGCGCCGCTGGCTACACCTTC
D: NA; size: NA; J: TRBJ1-5; V: TRBV7-6; CDR3: CASSLGGDQPQHF; DNA: TGTGCCAGCAGCTTAGGAGGAGATCAGCCCCAGCATTTT
D: NA; size: NA; J: TRBJ1-1; V: TRBV7-9; CDR3: CASSPITGVTEAFF; DNA: TGTGCCAGCAGCCCAATCACAGGTGTTACTGAAGCTTTCTTT
D: NA; size: NA; J: TRBJ2-1; V: TRBV6-7; CDR3: CASSYTGRGISYNEQFF; DNA: TGTGCCAGCAGTTACACGGGCAGGGGAATCTCCTACAATGAGCAGTTCTTC
D: NA; size: NA; J: TRBJ1-2; V: TRBV27; CDR3: CASSIAPGVGYTF; DNA: TGTGCCAGCAGTATCGCCCCCGGGGTTGGCTACACCTTC
D: NA; size: few; J: TRBJ2-1; V: TRBV6-4; CDR3: CASSVSAGEPYNEQFF; DNA: TGTGCCAGCAGTGTGTCGGCGGGTGAGCCATACAATGAGCAGTTCTTC
D: NA; size: NA; J: TRBJ2-1; V: TRBV30; CDR3: CARDSHADNEQFF; DNA: TGTGCCCGTGACAGCCACGCGGACAATGAGCAGTTCTTC
D: NA; size: NA; J: TRBJ2-6; V: TRBV10-3; CDR3: CAISESTENGANVLTF; DNA: TGTGCCATCAGTGAGTCGACGGAGAACGGGGCCAACGTCCTGACTTTC
D: TRBD1; size: NA; J: TRBJ1-1; V: TRBV6-4; CDR3: CASSEGTGGIAEAFF; DNA: TGTGCCAGCAGTGAGGGGACAGGGGGAATCGCTGAAGCTTTCTTT
D: NA; size: NA; J: TRBJ1-1; V: TRBV30; CDR3: CAWTLPGDTEAFF; DNA: TGTGCCTGGACTTTGCCAGGGGACACTGAAGCTTTCTTT
D: NA; size: NA; J: TRBJ1-2; V: TRBV27; CDR3: CASSSIGEGTGYGYTF; DNA: TGTGCCAGCAGTTCAATAGGGGAGGGGACGGGCTATGGCTACACCTTC
D: TRBD1; size: NA; J: TRBJ2-5; V: TRBV4-3; CDR3: CASSQDPGTGDLQTQYF; DNA: TGCGCCAGCAGCCAAGATCCGGGGACAGGGGATTTGCAGACCCAGTACTTC
D: TRBD1; size: NA; J: TRBJ1-1; V: TRBV6-5; CDR3: CASSYAGGNTEAFF; DNA: TGTGCCAGCAGTTACGCAGGGGGTAACACTGAAGCTTTCTTT
D: NA; size: NA; J: TRBJ1-1; V: TRBV7-8; CDR3: CASSYLTGDDTEAFF; DNA: TGTGCCAGCAGCTATCTCACGGGGGATGACACTGAAGCTTTCTTT
D: TRBD2; size: NA; J: TRBJ2-7; V: TRBV4-2; CDR3: CASSQGTMSSYEQYF; DNA: TGTGCCAGCAGCCAGGGGACTATGAGCTCCTACGAGCAGTACTTC
D: NA; size: NA; J: TRBJ2-3; V: TRBV10-3; CDR3: CAIRPDRGGGTDTQYF; DNA: TGTGCCATCAGGCCCGACAGGGGAGGGGGCACAGATACGCAGTATTTT
D: TRBD1; size: NA; J: TRBJ1-2; V: TRBV19; CDR3: CAILGQDYGYTF; DNA: TGTGCCATCTTGGGACAGGACTATGGCTACACCTTC
D: NA; size: NA; J: TRBJ1-2; V: TRBV4-1; CDR3: CASSQDEQASNYGYTF; DNA: TGCGCCAGCAGCCAAGATGAACAGGCTTCTAACTATGGCTACACCTTC
D: TRBD1; size: NA; J: TRBJ2-7; V: TRBV2; CDR3: CASSGDRGQGTYEQYF; DNA: TGTGCCAGCAGTGGCGACAGGGGGCAAGGGACCTACGAGCAGTACTTC
D: NA; size: NA; J: TRBJ1-4; V: TRBV4-1; CDR3: CASSLTGRDDEKLFF; DNA: TGCGCCAGCAGCCTCACTGGGAGGGATGATGAAAAACTGTTTTTT